This T cell receptor beta chain was sequenced during a study of T cell clusters in autoimmune cytopenias. Multiplex touch-down PCR amplified TRB using TRB-A and TRB-B pools in one tube. TCRdb reprocessed the multiplex PCR reads, keeping one entry per CDR3 protein, no DNA. The sample totals more than 13,000 distinct CDR3 sequences. About this clonotype: Its antigen is unidentified.

Overall study findings and caveats: Compared with active autoimmune hepatitis patients, healthy donors showed roughly 3-fold more exclusive TRB clusters. The T cell clusters were defined only in silico, without experimental functional validation.

TRB amplification used 200 to 250 ng of peripheral blood genomic DNA. Germline CDR1 reads PRHDT; CDR2 reads FYEKMQ (reference sequence). This CDR3 has 14 residues. The source is a human donor with an autoimmune cytopenia or autoimmune hepatitis (not recorded which). The rearrangement links TRBV13 to TRBJ2-7; TCRdb indicates TRBD2, and absent DNA this call remains unverified. Sequences were obtained from peripheral blood. CDR3: CASSSGGLANEQYF.